This TCR beta chain derives from a study of T cells after somatic rescue of genetic block. This clone has a single count. Repertoires were generated with immunoSEQ multiplex PCR, while TCRdb's copy carries only in-frame clones and drops some. The sample has about 7,400 clones; around 81% are singletons. This CDR3 contains 13 residues. The V end lost 2 bases, the J end lost 1 base, and 6 bases lay between the germline ends. Germline values: CDR1 SGHRS, CDR2 YFSETQ. This sequence joins TRBV5-1 and TRBJ1-1; D is unclear. Sequencing was done on a sample of peripheral blood mononuclear cells (PBMCs). The TCR comes from a boy aged 5-17 years. CDR3 sequence: CASSFDQNTEAFF. CDR3 DNA sequence: TGCGCCAGCAGCTTTGACCAGAACACTGAAGCTTTCTTT.